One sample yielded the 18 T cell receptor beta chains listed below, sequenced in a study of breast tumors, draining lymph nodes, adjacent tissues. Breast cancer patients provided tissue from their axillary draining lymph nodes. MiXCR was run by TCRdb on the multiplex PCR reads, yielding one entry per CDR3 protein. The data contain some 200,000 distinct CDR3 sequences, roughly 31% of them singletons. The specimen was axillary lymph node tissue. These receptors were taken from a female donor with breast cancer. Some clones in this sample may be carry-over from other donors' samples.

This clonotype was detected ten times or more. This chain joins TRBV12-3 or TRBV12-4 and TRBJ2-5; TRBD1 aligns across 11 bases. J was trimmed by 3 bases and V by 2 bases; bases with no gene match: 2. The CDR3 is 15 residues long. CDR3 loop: CASSLRTGGEETQYF. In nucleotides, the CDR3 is TGTGCCAGCAGTTTACGGACAGGGGGCGAAGAGACCCAGTACTTC.

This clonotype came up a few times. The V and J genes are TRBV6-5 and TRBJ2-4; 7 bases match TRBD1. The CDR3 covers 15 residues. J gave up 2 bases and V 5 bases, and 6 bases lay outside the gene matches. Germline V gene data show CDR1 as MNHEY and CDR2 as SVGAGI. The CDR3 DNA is TGTGCCAGCAGTCCGACAGGGTGGACCAAAAACATTCAGTACTTC. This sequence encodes CASSPTGWTKNIQYF.

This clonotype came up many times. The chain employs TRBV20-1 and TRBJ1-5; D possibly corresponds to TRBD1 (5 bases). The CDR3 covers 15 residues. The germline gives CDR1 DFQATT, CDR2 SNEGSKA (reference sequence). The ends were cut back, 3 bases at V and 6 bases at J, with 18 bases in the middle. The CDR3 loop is CSASSHWGAGQPQHF. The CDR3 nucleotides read TGCAGTGCTAGCAGTCATTGGGGCGCGGGTCAGCCCCAGCATTTT.

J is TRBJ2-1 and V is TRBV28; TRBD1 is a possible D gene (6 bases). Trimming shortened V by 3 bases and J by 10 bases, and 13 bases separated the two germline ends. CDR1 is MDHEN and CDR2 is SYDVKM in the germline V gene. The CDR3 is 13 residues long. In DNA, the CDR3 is TGTGCCAGCAGTTTCATCGGGACAAACGAGCAGTTCTTC. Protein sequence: CASSFIGTNEQFF.

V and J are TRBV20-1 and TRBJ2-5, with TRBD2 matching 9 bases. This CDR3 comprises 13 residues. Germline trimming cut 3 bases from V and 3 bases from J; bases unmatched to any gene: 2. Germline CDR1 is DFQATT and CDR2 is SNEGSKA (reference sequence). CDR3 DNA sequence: TGCAGTGCTAGTAGACTAGCGGAAGAGACCCAGTACTTC. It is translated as CSASRLAEETQYF.

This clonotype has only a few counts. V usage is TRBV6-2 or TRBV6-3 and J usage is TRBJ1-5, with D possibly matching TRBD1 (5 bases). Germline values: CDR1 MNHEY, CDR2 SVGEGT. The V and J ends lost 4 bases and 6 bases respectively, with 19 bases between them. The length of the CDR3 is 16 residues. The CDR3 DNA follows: TGTGCCAGCAGTTCAGGCGACTGGGGGGGAAGTCAGCCCCAGCATTTT. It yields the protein CASSSGDWGGSQPQHF.

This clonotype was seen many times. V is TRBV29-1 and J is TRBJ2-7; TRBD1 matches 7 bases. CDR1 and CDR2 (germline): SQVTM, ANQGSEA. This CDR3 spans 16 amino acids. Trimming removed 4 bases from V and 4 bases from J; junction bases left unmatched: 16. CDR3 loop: CSVVYIRGPNLYEQYF. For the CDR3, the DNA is TGCAGCGTTGTTTACATAAGGGGGCCAAACTTGTACGAGCAGTACTTC.

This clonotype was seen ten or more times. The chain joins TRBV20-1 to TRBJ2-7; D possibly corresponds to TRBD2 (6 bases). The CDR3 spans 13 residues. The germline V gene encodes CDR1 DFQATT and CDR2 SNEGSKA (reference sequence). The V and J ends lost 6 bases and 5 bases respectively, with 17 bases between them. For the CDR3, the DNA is TGCAGTGCCACGGGGGACTCTGCCGACGAGCAGTACTTC. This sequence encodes CSATGDSADEQYF.

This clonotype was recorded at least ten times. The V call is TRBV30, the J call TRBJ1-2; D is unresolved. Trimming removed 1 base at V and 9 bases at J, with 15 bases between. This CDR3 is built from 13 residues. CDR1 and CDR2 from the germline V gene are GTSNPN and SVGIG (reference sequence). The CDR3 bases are TGTGCCTGGAGTGGAAGTCCTCCGGGGAGCTACACCTTC. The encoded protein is CAWSGSPPGSYTF.

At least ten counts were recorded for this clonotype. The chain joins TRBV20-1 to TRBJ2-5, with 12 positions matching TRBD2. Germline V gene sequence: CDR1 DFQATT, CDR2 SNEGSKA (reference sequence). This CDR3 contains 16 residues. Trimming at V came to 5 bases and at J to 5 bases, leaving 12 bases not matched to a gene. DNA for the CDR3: TGCAGTGCTGGTAGACTAGCGGGAGAAGGGCCGGAGACCCAGTACTTC. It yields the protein CSAGRLAGEGPETQYF.

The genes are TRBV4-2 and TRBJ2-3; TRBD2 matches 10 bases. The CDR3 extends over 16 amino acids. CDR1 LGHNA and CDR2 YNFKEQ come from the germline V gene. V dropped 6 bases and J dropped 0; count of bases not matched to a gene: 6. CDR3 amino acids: CASRPLAGSSTDTQYF. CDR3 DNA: TGTGCCAGCAGACCACTAGCGGGGTCTAGCACAGATACGCAGTATTTT.

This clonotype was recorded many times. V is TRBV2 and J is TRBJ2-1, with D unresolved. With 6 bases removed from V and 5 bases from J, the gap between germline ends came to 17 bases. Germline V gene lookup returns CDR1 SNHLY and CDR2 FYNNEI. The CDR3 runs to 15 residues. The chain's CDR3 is CASRGARVGDNEQFF. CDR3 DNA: TGTGCCAGCAGGGGTGCAAGGGTTGGGGACAATGAGCAGTTCTTC.

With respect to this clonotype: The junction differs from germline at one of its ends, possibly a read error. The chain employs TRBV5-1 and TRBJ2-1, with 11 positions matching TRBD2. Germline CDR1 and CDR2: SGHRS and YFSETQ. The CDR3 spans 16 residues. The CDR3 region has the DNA TGTGCCAGCAGCTTGAAACTAGCGGGAGACCACAATGAGCAGTTCTTC. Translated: CASSLKLAGDHNEQFF.

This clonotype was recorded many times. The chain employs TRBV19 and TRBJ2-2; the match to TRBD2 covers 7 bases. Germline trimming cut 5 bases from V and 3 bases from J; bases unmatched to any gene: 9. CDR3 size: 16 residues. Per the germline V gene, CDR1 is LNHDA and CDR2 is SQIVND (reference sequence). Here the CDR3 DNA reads TGTGCCAGTAGTTTGGTGGGAGGGGTGTACACCGGGGAGCTGTTTTTT. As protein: CASSLVGGVYTGELFF.

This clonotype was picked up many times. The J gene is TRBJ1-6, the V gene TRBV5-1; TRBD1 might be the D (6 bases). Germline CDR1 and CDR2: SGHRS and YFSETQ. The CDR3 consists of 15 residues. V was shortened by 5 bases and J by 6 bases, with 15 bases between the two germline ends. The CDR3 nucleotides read TGCGCCAGCAGTTACGACACAGGGAGTAATTCACCCCTCCACTTT. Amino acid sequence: CASSYDTGSNSPLHF. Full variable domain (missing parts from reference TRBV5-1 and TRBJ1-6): KAGVTQTPRYLIKTRGQQVTLSCSPISGHRSVSWYQQTPGQGLQFLFEYFSETQRNKGNFPGRFSGRQFSNSRSEMNVSTLELGDSALYLCASSYDTGSNSPLHFGNGTRLTVT.

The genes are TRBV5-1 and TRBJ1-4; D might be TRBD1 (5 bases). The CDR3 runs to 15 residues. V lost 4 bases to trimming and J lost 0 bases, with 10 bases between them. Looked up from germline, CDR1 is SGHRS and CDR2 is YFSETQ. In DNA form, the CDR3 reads TGCGCCAGCAGCAAGGGACGAGCAACTAATGAAAAACTGTTTTTT. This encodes CASSKGRATNEKLFF.

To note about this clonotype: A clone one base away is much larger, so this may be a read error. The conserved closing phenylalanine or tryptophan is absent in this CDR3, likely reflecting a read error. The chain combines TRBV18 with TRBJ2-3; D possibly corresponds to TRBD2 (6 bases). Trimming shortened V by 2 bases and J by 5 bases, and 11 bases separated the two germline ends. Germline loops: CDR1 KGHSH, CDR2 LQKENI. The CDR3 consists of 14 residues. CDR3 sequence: CASSPTGVGDTQYV. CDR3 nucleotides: TGTGCCAGCTCACCAACGGGAGTAGGAGATACGCAGTATGTT.

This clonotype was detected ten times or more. For the CDR3, the DNA is TGTGCCAGCAGCCAAGGGGACAGGGTTGGTCAGCCCCAGCATTTT. It translates to CASSQGDRVGQPQHF. The rearrangement links TRBV3-1 to TRBJ1-5; 9 bases align to TRBD1. CDR1 is LGHDT and CDR2 is YNNKEL in the germline V gene (reference sequence). Trimming at V came to 1 base and at J to 6 bases, leaving 4 bases not matched to a gene. The CDR3 covers 15 residues.